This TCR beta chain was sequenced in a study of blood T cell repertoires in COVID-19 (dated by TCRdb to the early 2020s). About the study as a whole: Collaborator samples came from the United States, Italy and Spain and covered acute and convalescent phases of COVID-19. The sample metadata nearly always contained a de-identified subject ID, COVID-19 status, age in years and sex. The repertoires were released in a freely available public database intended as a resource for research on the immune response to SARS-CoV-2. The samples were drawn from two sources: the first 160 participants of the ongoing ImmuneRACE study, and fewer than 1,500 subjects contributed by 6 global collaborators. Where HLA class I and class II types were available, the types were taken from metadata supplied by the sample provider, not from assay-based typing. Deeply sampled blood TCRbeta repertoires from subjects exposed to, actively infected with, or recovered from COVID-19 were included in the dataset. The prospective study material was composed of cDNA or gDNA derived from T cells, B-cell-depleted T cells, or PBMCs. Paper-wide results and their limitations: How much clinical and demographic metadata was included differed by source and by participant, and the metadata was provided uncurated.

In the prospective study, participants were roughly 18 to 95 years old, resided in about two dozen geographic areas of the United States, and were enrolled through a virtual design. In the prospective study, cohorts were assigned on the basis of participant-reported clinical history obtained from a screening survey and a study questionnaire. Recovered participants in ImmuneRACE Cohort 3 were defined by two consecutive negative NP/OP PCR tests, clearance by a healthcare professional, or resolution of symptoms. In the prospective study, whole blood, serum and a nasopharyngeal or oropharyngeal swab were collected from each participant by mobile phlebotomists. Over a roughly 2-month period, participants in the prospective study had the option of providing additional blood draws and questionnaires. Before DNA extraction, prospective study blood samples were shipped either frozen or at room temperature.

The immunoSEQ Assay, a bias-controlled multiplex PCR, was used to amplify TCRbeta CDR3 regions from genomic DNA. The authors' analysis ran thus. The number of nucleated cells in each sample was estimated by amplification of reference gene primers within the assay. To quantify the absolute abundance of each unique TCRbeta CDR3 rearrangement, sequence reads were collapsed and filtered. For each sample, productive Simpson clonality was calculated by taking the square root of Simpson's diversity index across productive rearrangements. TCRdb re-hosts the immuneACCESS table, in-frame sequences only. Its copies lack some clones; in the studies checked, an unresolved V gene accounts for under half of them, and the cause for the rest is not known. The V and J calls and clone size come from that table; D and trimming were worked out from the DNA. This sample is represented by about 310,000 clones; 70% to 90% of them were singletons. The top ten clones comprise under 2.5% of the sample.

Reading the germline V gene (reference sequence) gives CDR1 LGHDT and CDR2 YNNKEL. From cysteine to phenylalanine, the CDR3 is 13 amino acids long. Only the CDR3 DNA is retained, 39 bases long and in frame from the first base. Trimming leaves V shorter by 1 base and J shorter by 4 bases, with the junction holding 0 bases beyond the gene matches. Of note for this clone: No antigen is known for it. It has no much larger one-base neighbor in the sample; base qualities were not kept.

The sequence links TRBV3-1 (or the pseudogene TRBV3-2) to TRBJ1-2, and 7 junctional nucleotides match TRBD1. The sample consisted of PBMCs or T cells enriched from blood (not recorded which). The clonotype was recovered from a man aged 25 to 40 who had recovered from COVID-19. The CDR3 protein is CASSQGDSYGYTF. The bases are TGTGCCAGCAGCCAAGGGGACAGCTATGGCTACACCTTC.